Below are 25 T cell receptor beta chains sequenced from a single sample in a study of T cell repertoires in cytomegalovirus infection. Their target antigens are unknown. Using its own MiXCR run on the reads, TCRdb lists one record per CDR3 protein. Counted here are roughly 280,000 distinct CDR3 sequences, 20% to 25% occurring once; the ten biggest clones make up roughly a fifth. The material sequenced was cultured PBMCs, taken from culture after CMV antigen stimulation. Source of these receptors: a human donor in good health (CMV status not recorded). Some clones in this sample may be carry-over from other donors' samples.

This clonotype was recorded once. The chain couples TRBV9 to TRBJ2-1; 11 bases line up with TRBD2. CDR1 and CDR2 from the germline V gene are SGDLS and YYNGEE. The CDR3 loop spans 19 amino acids. V trimming: 0 bases; J trimming: 6 bases; junction bases outside the gene matches: 14. In nucleotides, the CDR3 is TGTGCCAGCAGCGTAGCCACTTTGAGCGCTAGCGGGAGGTCCAATGAGCAGTTCTTC. Amino acids: CASSVATLSASGRSNEQFF. Drawing the rest from reference TRBV9 and TRBJ2-1, the complete variable domain is DSGVTQTPKHLITATGQRVTLRCSPRSGDLSVYWYQQSLDQGLQFLIQYYNGEERAKGNILERFSAQQFPDLHSELNLSSLELGDSALYFCASSVATLSASGRSNEQFFGPGTRLTVL.

The chain recombines TRBV24-1 with TRBJ1-1; 7 positions match TRBD1. The CDR3 is made up of 15 amino acids. V gave up 2 bases and J gave up 5 bases; unmatched junction bases: 7. Germline V gene data show CDR1 as KGHDR and CDR2 as SFDVKD. CDR3 bases: TGTGCCACCAGTGATTCTAGACAGGGATGGACTGAAGCTTTCTTT. Translation gives CATSDSRQGWTEAFF.

V and J are TRBV2 and TRBJ2-2; 13 nucleotides line up with TRBD2. After removal of 6 bases from V and 4 bases from J, the junction contained 2 bases not matched to a gene. The length of the CDR3 is 15 residues. Germline lookup yields CDR1 SNHLY and CDR2 FYNNEI. DNA for the CDR3: TGTGCCAGCAGAAGGACTAGCGGGAGCACCGGGGAGCTGTTTTTT. This translates into CASRRTSGSTGELFF.

This clonotype has a handful of counts. This chain links TRBV18 with TRBJ2-5; TRBD1 agrees at 7 bases. This CDR3 is 15 amino acids long. V lost 3 bases, J lost 5 bases, and 9 bases stayed unmatched. From germline, CDR1 is KGHSH and CDR2 LQKENI. The CDR3 DNA reads TGTGCCAGCTCACCCTTACAGGGGAAGCTGGAGACCCAGTACTTC. It specifies CASSPLQGKLETQYF.

In this sample, this clonotype turned up a few times. The V and J genes are TRBV7-9 and TRBJ2-3; the D is unclear. Deletions cut 5 bases from V and 3 bases from J, with 12 bases between. This CDR3 comprises 14 residues. Germline V gene lookup returns CDR1 SEHNR and CDR2 FQNEAQ (reference sequence). The CDR3 sequence is CASSPLRWTDTQYF. CDR3 coding DNA: TGTGCCAGCAGCCCCCTGAGGTGGACAGATACGCAGTATTTT.

This clonotype was found a few times. The V gene is TRBV23-1, the J gene TRBJ2-7; 8 positions match TRBD1. TRBV23-1 has ORF status, its function being uncertain. Germline trimming cut 3 bases from V and 2 bases from J; bases unmatched to any gene: 12. The CDR3 length is 17 residues. CDR3 protein: CASSHICQGARAYEQYF. CDR3 nucleotides: TGCGCCAGCAGTCACATATGTCAGGGGGCAAGGGCCTACGAGCAGTACTTC.

The chain recombines TRBV12-3 or TRBV12-4 with TRBJ2-7, with D perhaps TRBD2 (6 bases). V gave up 7 bases and J gave up 0 bases, with 10 bases separating them. This CDR3 contains 13 residues. CDR3 bases: TGTGCCAGCACCGGGACTCCCTCCTACGAGCAGTACTTC. Its translation is CASTGTPSYEQYF.

Many counts were recorded for this clonotype. CDR3 region: CASSLTGFSGNTIYF. CDR3 DNA: TGTGCCAGCAGCTTGACAGGCTTCTCTGGAAACACCATATATTTT. V gene TRBV7-9 combines with J gene TRBJ1-3; maybe TRBD1 (6 bases). CDR1 is SEHNR and CDR2 is FQNEAQ in the germline V gene (reference sequence). The CDR3 length is 15 residues. V was pared by 3 bases and J by 0 bases, with 9 bases between.

The CDR3 loop reads CASSFPIGNQPQHF. The CDR3 DNA sequence: TGTGCCAGCAGTTTTCCGATTGGCAATCAGCCCCAGCATTTT. The chain couples TRBV28 to TRBJ1-5; D is unresolved. CDR1 is MDHEN, CDR2 SYDVKM, per germline. The CDR3 is 14 amino acids. V lost 3 bases to trimming and J lost 2 bases, with 8 bases between them.

V usage is TRBV4-1 and J usage is TRBJ1-1; 10 bases map to TRBD1. The CDR3 contains 16 residues. The germline V gene has CDR1 MGHRA and CDR2 YSYEKL. Losses at the gene ends were 4 bases for V and 4 bases for J; bases not matched to a gene: 9. The CDR3 DNA is TGCGCCAGCAGCCGGACAGGGGGGGGGGTTGGCACTGAAGCTTTCTTT. It yields the protein CASSRTGGGVGTEAFF.

The chain employs TRBV6-2 or TRBV6-3 and TRBJ2-7; 7 bases align to TRBD1. With V trimmed by 7 bases and J by 4 bases, 10 bases remained unmatched. The CDR3 is 14 amino acids. Germline CDR1 reads MNHEY; CDR2 reads SVGEGT. The CDR3 coding sequence is TGTGCCAGCACCCGGGACAGTGACGGGTACGAGCAGTACTTC. It is translated as CASTRDSDGYEQYF.

The chain couples TRBV7-2 to TRBJ2-2; D unclear. V shed 5 bases and J shed 7 bases, with 8 bases lying between them. Germline CDR1 and CDR2: SGHTA and FQGNSA. CDR3 length: 12 amino acids. DNA of the CDR3: TGTGCCAGCAGCACCTACCTCGGGGAGCTGTTTTTT. Its protein is CASSTYLGELFF.

This clonotype was found many times. The V gene is TRBV7-2, the J gene TRBJ1-2; D call uncertain. V was cut by 0 bases and J by 8 bases, with 7 bases left in between. The CDR3 is made up of 12 amino acids. In germline, CDR1 is SGHTA, CDR2 FQGNSA. The CDR3 loop reads CASSLASRGYTF. CDR3 nucleotide sequence: TGTGCCAGCAGCTTAGCCAGCCGCGGCTACACCTTC. The full variable domain, with the rest looked up from reference TRBV7-2 and TRBJ1-2, is GAGVSQSPSNKVTEKGKDVELRCDPISGHTALYWYRQSLGQGLEFLIYFQGNSAPDKSGLPSDRFSAERTGGSVSTLTIQRTQQEDSAVYLCASSLASRGYTFGSGTRLTVV.

A few counts support this clonotype. This rearrangement joins TRBV11-3 to TRBJ2-7; D might be TRBD2 (5 bases). Trimming took 3 bases from V and 6 from J, leaving 15 bases between them. The CDR3 contains 14 residues. Germline loops: CDR1 SGHNT, CDR2 YENEEA. The CDR3 loop is CASSFSGYEGEQYF. The CDR3 coding sequence is TGTGCCAGCAGCTTCTCGGGGTACGAAGGCGAGCAGTACTTC.

The table lists this clonotype with a few counts. The CDR3 protein is CATSRDRRGGNSPLHF. The CDR3 DNA follows: TGTGCCACCAGCAGAGATAGAAGGGGTGGGAATTCACCCCTCCACTTT. This chain links TRBV15 with TRBJ1-6, with D tentatively TRBD1 (5 bases). The CDR3 length is 16 residues. V was trimmed by 0 bases and J by 7 bases, leaving 13 bases between them. CDR1 and CDR2 from the germline V gene are LNHNV and YYDKDF (reference sequence).

This clonotype came up a few times. The rearrangement uses TRBV7-9 and TRBJ1-4; TRBD1 matches at 8 bases. This CDR3 region has 17 residues. Trimming removed 5 bases from V and 0 bases from J; junction bases left unmatched: 8. In germline, CDR1 is SEHNR, CDR2 FQNEAQ (reference sequence). CDR3: CASSTPGQGTTNEKLFF. The CDR3 DNA reads TGTGCCAGCAGCACCCCAGGACAGGGAACAACTAATGAAAAACTGTTTTTT.

This clonotype was picked up a small number of times. The J gene is TRBJ2-1, the V gene TRBV6-6, with TRBD2 identical over 9 bases. Germline CDR1 MNHNY, CDR2 SVGAGI (reference sequence). After removal of 5 bases from V and 5 bases from J, the junction contained 4 bases not matched to a gene. The CDR3 runs 14 residues. CDR3 nucleotides: TGTGCCAGCAGTCCTAGCGGGGATGACAATGAGCAGTTCTTC. This sequence encodes CASSPSGDDNEQFF.

The chain has TRBV6-1 and TRBJ2-3, with TRBD2 matching 8 bases. V was clipped by 7 bases and J by 3 bases; unmatched bases: 6. In germline, CDR1 is MNHNS, CDR2 SASEGT. The CDR3 length is 14 residues. The DNA for the CDR3 is TGTGCCAGCAAAACGGGAGGGAGAACAGATACGCAGTATTTT. Residues: CASKTGGRTDTQYF.

This clonotype came up a few times. No DNA is shown, since the ends of the CDR3 on it are uncertain; the CDR3 is the one TCRdb lists. The rearrangement joins TRBV28 to TRBJ1-1. Per the germline V gene, CDR1 is MDHEN and CDR2 is SYDVKM. A total of 12 residues make up the CDR3, ends included. The CDR3 sequence: CASRTSGRRAFF.

This CDR3 is CASSYNGGGTGNTIYF. DNA for the CDR3: TGTGCCAGCAGCTACAACGGGGGGGGCACTGGAAACACCATATATTTT. V gene TRBV7-2 combines with J gene TRBJ1-3, with TRBD1 as a possible D gene (6 bases). The ends were cut back, 4 bases at V and 2 bases at J, with 15 bases in the middle. Germline-derived CDR1 and CDR2 are SGHTA and FQGNSA. There are 16 residues in the CDR3.

In nucleotides, the CDR3 is TGTGCCAGCACCGAGTTGGGTGAAAAACTGTTTTTT. This gives the protein CASTELGEKLFF. V is TRBV5-6 and J is TRBJ1-4; D gene uncertain. Trimming pared 6 bases from V and 7 bases from J, leaving 10 bases between. Germline-derived CDR1 and CDR2 are SGHDT and YYEEEE. This CDR3 spans 12 amino acids.

V usage is TRBV28 and J usage is TRBJ2-7, with D possibly called TRBD1 or TRBD2 (6 bases each). Trimming removed 10 bases at V and 3 bases at J, with 16 bases between. Germline CDR1 is MDHEN and CDR2 is SYDVKM. This CDR3 comprises 13 residues. CDR3 sequence reads: CATNGGTFYEQYF. The CDR3 DNA is TGTGCCACGAACGGAGGGACATTCTACGAGCAGTACTTC.

The J gene is TRBJ2-7, the V gene TRBV10-3; tentative D call: TRBD2 (6 bases). Between the trimmed V and J ends, which lost 4 bases and 0 bases, there was a span of 13 bases. CDR1 is ENHRY, CDR2 SYGVKD, per germline. This CDR3 region has 15 residues. The CDR3 loop reads CAISVGGKLSYEQYF. The CDR3 bases are TGTGCCATCAGTGTAGGCGGGAAACTCTCCTACGAGCAGTACTTC.

This clonotype was counted at least ten times. The chain recombines TRBV5-6 with TRBJ2-7; possibly TRBD1 for D (6 bases). The CDR3 runs to 14 residues. The germline V and J ends were trimmed by 4 bases and 2 bases, with 13 bases remaining between them. CDR1 SGHDT and CDR2 YYEEEE come from the germline V gene. The CDR3 DNA reads TGTGCCAGCAGCCCGTGGGGACATCCCTACGAGCAGTACTTC. Encoded protein: CASSPWGHPYEQYF.

This rearrangement joins TRBV13 to TRBJ1-1; D remains unclear. The CDR3 runs to 15 residues. V shed 1 base and J shed 0 bases, with 9 bases lying between them. Germline V gene sequence: CDR1 PRHDT, CDR2 FYEKMQ (reference sequence). The CDR3 sequence: CASSLDASLNTEAFF. CDR3 DNA sequence: TGTGCCAGCAGCTTAGATGCCAGTTTGAACACTGAAGCTTTCTTT.